This T cell receptor (beta chain) originates from a study of early T cells in non-severe SARS-CoV-2 infection (dated by TCRdb to the early 2020s). In terms of the full investigation: Because TCR sequencing relied on bulk RNA taken from unsorted whole blood, pairing of alpha and beta chains was not possible.

A case-control design nested within a healthcare worker cohort in London, UK, was used, with weekly nasopharyngeal swab PCR tests and blood sampling performed. Healthcare workers were enrolled in the week of the UK lockdown, from 23 to 31 March 2020, and were followed every week for up to roughly 15 weeks. Libraries were made using 5' RACE. This sample was sequenced with a NextSeq 500. In the TCR library protocol, unique molecular identifiers were attached to individual cDNA molecules to correct for PCR bias and sequencing error. Both TCR alpha and beta chains were sequenced, and tight co-correlation was observed between alpha and beta sequence abundances in each sample. The original pipeline was this. V gene, J gene and CDR3 annotation of TCR sequences was performed with Decombinator V4. Expanded TCRs were defined as changing significantly between any two time points under a Poisson model with p below 0.0001. Abundances of TCRs were expressed as counts per million after normalisation to the total number of TCRs sequenced in each sample. MAIT TCRs were defined by TRAV1-2 paired with TRAJ12, TRAJ20 or TRAJ33, and iNKT TCRs by TRAV10 paired with TRAJ18. VDJdb, accessed 1 November 2021, was searched for CMV, EBV and SARS-CoV-2 annotated TCRs, with TCRs annotated for multiple antigens excluded. TCRdb reanalyzed the raw reads on its own, using fastp at Q25 for trimming and MiXCR for clone calling, and kept in-frame beta chains. Identical CDR3 protein sequences are pooled into one entry, listed with their most common genes and DNA. The V and J calls here are based on TCRdb, not the publication. The sample contains some 22,000 distinct CDR3 sequences, approximately 4.4% of them found a single time. The top ten clones comprise roughly 15% of the sample.

Findings and caveats that apply to the study as a whole: VDJdb matching was skewed toward anti-spike CD8 responses and likely underestimated virus-specific expansions by missing private and CD4 specificities.

This clonotype was seen many times. Its antigen is currently not known. It has no much larger one-base neighbor in the sample; base qualities were not kept. Reading from cysteine to phenylalanine, the CDR3 counts 15 amino acids. Only the CDR3 DNA is retained, 45 bases long and in frame from the first base. A distance of 14 bases separates the germline ends of V and J, which lose 0 bases and 4 bases respectively. As encoded in the germline V gene, CDR1 is SGHRS while CDR2 is YFSETQ. The sequence was obtained from an adult who was a healthcare worker with PCR-confirmed SARS-CoV-2 infection or an uninfected control (not recorded which). The sample taken for sequencing was whole blood. The chain is encoded by TRBV5-1 joined to TRBJ2-7; the D gene cannot be resolved reliably. In nucleotide form, the sequence is TGCGCCAGCAGCTTGGCCCCGGGTGGCCCTTACGAGCAGTACTTC. This gives the protein CASSLAPGGPYEQYF.